Listed here are 26 T cell receptor beta chains from one sample, sequenced in a study of vaccination and CD4 T cells after COVID-19. With the Oncomine TCR Beta short-read assay, DNA from cultured CD4+ T cells was sequenced. TCRdb fed the PCR reads into MiXCR, producing one record per CDR3 protein. The sample holds around 19,000 distinct CDR3 sequences, around 50% seen once. Sample treatment: approximately nine-day PBMC culture with coronavirus spike peptide pools or control peptides (ViraFEST assay). These TCRs' antigens remain unknown. Sequenced material: CD4+ T cells from blood, cultured in vitro. Source of these receptors: a human donor who had recovered from COVID-19.

The chain has TRBV5-1 and TRBJ2-3, with unresolved D. The V end lost 3 bases, the J end lost 3 bases, and 8 bases lay between the germline ends. The CDR3 loop spans 13 amino acids. From germline, CDR1 is SGHRS and CDR2 YFSETQ. CDR3 region: CASSSSQTDTQYF. In DNA, the CDR3 is TGCGCCAGCAGCTCCTCACAGACAGATACGCAGTATTTT.

This clonotype occurred a few times. The chain combines TRBV24-1 with TRBJ1-2; D not resolved. Per the germline V gene, CDR1 is KGHDR and CDR2 is SFDVKD. The V and J ends lost 0 bases and 7 bases respectively, with 11 bases between them. The CDR3 has 14 residues. The CDR3 is CATSDLTGGGGYTF. The CDR3 region has the DNA TGTGCCACCAGTGATTTGACGGGAGGAGGTGGCTACACCTTC.

The chain uses TRBV20-1 and TRBJ1-2; D may be TRBD1 (5 bases). Germline V gene lookup returns CDR1 DFQATT and CDR2 SNEGSKA (reference sequence). The V end was cut by 6 bases, the J end by 7 bases, with 21 bases between. The CDR3 is made up of 14 amino acids. CDR3 in DNA: TGCAGTGCCACCCGGCTACAGGTCCATGGTGGCTACACCTTC. Amino acid sequence: CSATRLQVHGGYTF.

The V call is TRBV28, the J call TRBJ2-2; the D is unclear. The CDR3 loop spans 12 amino acids. The germline V and J ends were trimmed by 6 bases and 6 bases, with 8 bases remaining between them. Germline CDR1 and CDR2: MDHEN and SYDVKM. CDR3 residues: CASSPPPGELFF. CDR3 nucleotide sequence: TGTGCCAGCAGCCCTCCCCCCGGGGAGCTGTTTTTT.

This clonotype was observed a handful of times. This rearrangement joins TRBV11-3 to TRBJ2-1; D is ambiguous. This CDR3 is built from 11 residues. With 2 bases removed from V and 5 bases from J, the gap between germline ends came to 1 base. Per the germline V gene, CDR1 is SGHNT and CDR2 is YENEEA. DNA for the CDR3: TGTGCCAGCAGCTTACACAATGAGCAGTTCTTC. It is translated as CASSLHNEQFF.

The rearrangement uses TRBV6-1 and TRBJ1-5; D may be TRBD1 (5 bases). Germline V gene data show CDR1 as MNHNS and CDR2 as SASEGT. V was trimmed by 7 bases and J by 2 bases, leaving 18 bases between them. The CDR3 runs 16 residues. This CDR3 reads CASNPVSQGGNQPQHF. The CDR3, as DNA: TGTGCCAGCAATCCAGTATCCCAGGGCGGCAATCAGCCCCAGCATTTT.

V is TRBV19 and J is TRBJ2-5; no firm D call. Per the germline V gene, CDR1 is LNHDA and CDR2 is SQIVND (reference sequence). V shed 4 bases and J shed 5 bases, with 14 bases lying between them. CDR3 length: 14 residues. CDR3 sequence: CASSTGFSSETQYF. For the CDR3, the DNA is TGTGCCAGTAGTACAGGTTTTTCTTCCGAGACCCAGTACTTC.

V gene TRBV5-1 combines with J gene TRBJ1-2; D uncertain. Trimming cost V 1 base and J 0 bases, with 7 bases left between them. The CDR3 runs 14 residues. The germline V gene encodes CDR1 SGHRS and CDR2 YFSETQ. DNA of the CDR3: TGCGCCAGCAGCTTGAGCGCCCCTAACTATGGCTACACCTTC. It specifies CASSLSAPNYGYTF.

V gene TRBV5-1 combines with J gene TRBJ2-2; D uncertain. The V end lost 1 base, the J end lost 5 bases, and 9 bases lay between the germline ends. The CDR3 runs to 14 residues. Looked up from germline, CDR1 is SGHRS and CDR2 is YFSETQ. The CDR3 DNA reads TGCGCCAGCAGCTTGAGTCCCGCTACCGGGGAGCTGTTTTTT. Its protein is CASSLSPATGELFF. The full variable domain, completed using reference TRBV5-1 and TRBJ2-2, is KAGVTQTPRYLIKTRGQQVTLSCSPISGHRSVSWYQQTPGQGLQFLFEYFSETQRNKGNFPGRFSGRQFSNSRSEMNVSTLELGDSALYLCASSLSPATGELFFGEGSRLTVL.

This clonotype was counted only a few times. The rearrangement links TRBV5-8 to TRBJ2-1; 10 bases align to TRBD2. The V segment lost 6 bases and the J segment 8 bases; nucleotides outside the gene matches: 20. CDR3 length: 18 amino acids. Germline CDR1 is SGHTS and CDR2 is YDEGEE. The CDR3 DNA reads TGTGCCAGCACCCTGGACCCCGGGCTAGCGGGAGTGAAGTATGAGCAGTTCTTC. As protein: CASTLDPGLAGVKYEQFF. The whole variable domain, remainder taken from reference TRBV5-8 and TRBJ2-1, is EAGVTQSPTHLIKTRGQQATLRCSPISGHTSVYWYQQALGLGLQFLLWYDEGEERNRGNFPPRFSGRQFPNYSSELNVNALELEDSALYLCASTLDPGLAGVKYEQFFGPGTRLTVL.

This clonotype was recorded a few times. The genes are TRBV5-4 and TRBJ1-6; no firm D call. Trimming removed 4 bases from V and 5 bases from J, with 10 bases in between. This CDR3 is built from 14 residues. CDR1 SGHNT and CDR2 YYREEE come from the germline V gene (reference sequence). CDR3 in DNA: TGTGCCAGCAGCCAATCAAGGGATAATTCACCCCTCCACTTT. It specifies CASSQSRDNSPLHF.

The rearrangement joins TRBV7-2 to TRBJ2-7, with 12 positions matching TRBD2. The length of the CDR3 is 15 residues. J gave up 4 bases and V 5 bases, and 6 bases lay outside the gene matches. Germline CDR1 is SGHTA and CDR2 is FQGNSA. In nucleotides, the CDR3 is TGTGCCAGCAGCCCCTCTAGCGGGAGGGTGTACGAGCAGTACTTC. It translates to CASSPSSGRVYEQYF.

V gene TRBV7-2 combines with J gene TRBJ2-7; 7 bases are a match to TRBD2. The junction had 8 bases not matched to a gene; V was cut back by 3 bases and J by 3 bases. This CDR3 spans 15 amino acids. Germline CDR1 SGHTA, CDR2 FQGNSA. CDR3 loop: CASSFGLGGFYEQYF. In nucleotides, the CDR3 is TGTGCCAGCAGCTTCGGACTAGGAGGGTTCTACGAGCAGTACTTC.

The rearrangement uses TRBV24-1 and TRBJ2-1; the D gene is possibly TRBD1 (5 bases). The CDR3 is 15 residues long. Germline V CDR1 and CDR2: KGHDR, SFDVKD. V was shortened by 4 bases and J by 6 bases, with 15 bases between the two germline ends. The CDR3 sequence: CATSEPGNVGNEQFF. As DNA, the CDR3 is TGTGCCACCAGTGAACCAGGGAATGTTGGCAATGAGCAGTTCTTC.

CDR3 sequence: CASRQGAGGGGRTEAFF. CDR3 in DNA: TGTGCCAGCAGGCAAGGGGCTGGTGGGGGGGGCCGGACTGAAGCTTTCTTT. The chain combines TRBV7-9 with TRBJ1-1; TRBD1 might be the D (6 bases). V shed 6 bases and J shed 5 bases, with 25 bases lying between them. This CDR3 is built from 17 residues. The germline V gene has CDR1 SEHNR and CDR2 FQNEAQ (reference sequence). The complete variable domain, with remaining parts taken from reference TRBV7-9 and TRBJ1-1, reads DTGVSQNPRHKITKRGQNVTFRCDPISEHNRLYWYRQTLGQGPEFLTYFQNEAQLEKSRLLSDRFSAERPKGSFSTLEIQRTEQGDSAMYLCASRQGAGGGGRTEAFFGQGTRLTVV.

V gene TRBV6-2 or TRBV6-3 combines with J gene TRBJ2-6; 7 nucleotides line up with TRBD1. The germline gives CDR1 MNHEY, CDR2 SVGEGT. This CDR3 has 16 amino acids. Unmatched junction bases numbered 3, after V lost 2 bases and J lost 2 bases. In DNA, the CDR3 is TGTGCCAGCAGTTACCTCCAGGGGGCTGGGGCCAACGTCCTGACTTTC. Translating it yields CASSYLQGAGANVLTF.

The chain links TRBV28 to TRBJ2-6; 8 nucleotides line up with TRBD1. This CDR3 comprises 16 residues. V trimming: 2 bases; J trimming: 2 bases; junction bases outside the gene matches: 2. In germline, CDR1 is MDHEN, CDR2 SYDVKM. The CDR3 DNA reads TGTGCCAGCAGTTTACAGGGGGCGGCTGGGGCCAACGTCCTGACTTTC. This sequence encodes CASSLQGAAGANVLTF.

The chain is built from TRBV14 and TRBJ2-7; D unclear. Germline CDR1 SGHDN, CDR2 FVKESK. The CDR3 has 16 residues. Trimming cost V 1 base and J 2 bases, with 15 bases left between them. The CDR3 sequence is CASSQVGANRPYEQYF. CDR3 coding DNA: TGTGCCAGCAGCCAAGTTGGTGCGAACAGACCCTACGAGCAGTACTTC. Full variable domain (remainder filled in from reference TRBV14 and TRBJ2-7): EAGVTQFPSHSVIEKGQTVTLRCDPISGHDNLYWYRRVMGKEIKFLLHFVKESKQDESGMPNNRFLAERTGGTYSTLKVQPAELEDSGVYFCASSQVGANRPYEQYFGPGTRLTVT.

The J gene is TRBJ2-3, the V gene TRBV2; 10 positions agree with TRBD2. Trimming removed 7 bases from V and 5 bases from J; junction bases left unmatched: 9. CDR1 is SNHLY, CDR2 FYNNEI, per germline. The CDR3 has 15 amino acids. CDR3 DNA sequence: TGTGCCAGCAACCGGCTAGCGGGAGCTGGAGATACGCAGTATTTT. Encoded protein: CASNRLAGAGDTQYF.

The genes are TRBV21-1 and TRBJ2-2; the D call TRBD1 from the table was never checked on the DNA. TRBV21-1 is noted as a pseudogene. CDR3 length equals 14 residues. CDR3 loop: CASSRDRARWELFF. CDR3 nucleotides: TGTGCCAGCAGCCGGGACAGGGCTCGGTGGGAGCTGTTTTTT.

This chain uses TRBV5-4 with TRBJ2-7, with D unresolved. CDR1 and CDR2 from the germline V gene are SGHNT and YYREEE (reference sequence). Trimming stripped 4 bases from V and 5 bases from J, with 16 bases between. The CDR3 runs to 14 residues. The CDR3 loop reads CASSRANRADEQYF. The CDR3, as DNA: TGTGCCAGCAGCCGAGCGAACCGTGCTGACGAGCAGTACTTC.

This clonotype was seen a few times. J is TRBJ2-3 and V is TRBV6-1; 10 positions match TRBD1. The J segment lost 7 bases and the V segment lost 6 bases, leaving 7 bases of the junction unmatched. The germline CDR1 and CDR2 sequences are MNHNS and SASEGT. CDR3 size: 14 residues. The CDR3 DNA follows: TGTGCCAGCAGGATAGACAGGGGGCCTAATACGCAGTATTTT. Translation gives CASRIDRGPNTQYF.

This clonotype was recorded a few times. The gene calls are TRBV28 and TRBJ1-1; D is ambiguous. The germline V gene encodes CDR1 MDHEN and CDR2 SYDVKM. This CDR3 has 13 amino acids. Written as DNA, the CDR3 is TGTGTTACTGGGTCGAAGATGAACACTGAAGCTTTCTTT. As protein: CVTGSKMNTEAFF.

This chain links TRBV7-2 with TRBJ1-2; D is unresolved. The CDR3 runs to 16 residues. V lost 1 base, J lost 0 bases, and 12 bases lay in between. Per germline, CDR1 SGHTA and CDR2 FQGNSA. CDR3 bases: TGTGCCAGCAGCTTAGTCGGCACAGCCTCTAACTATGGCTACACCTTC. This gives the protein CASSLVGTASNYGYTF.

The chain uses TRBV2 and TRBJ1-2; D ambiguous. Looked up from germline, CDR1 is SNHLY and CDR2 is FYNNEI. CDR3 length equals 13 residues. Trimming left V 7 bases short and J 6 bases short, with 15 bases between. CDR3 sequence: CASNPAPTNGYTF. CDR3 sequence (DNA): TGTGCCAGCAACCCCGCCCCTACCAATGGCTACACCTTC.

The chain couples TRBV7-6 to TRBJ2-7; 9 bases are a match to TRBD2. From germline, CDR1 is SGHVS and CDR2 FNYEAQ. Trimming cost V 3 bases and J 3 bases; bases outside gene matches: 9. The CDR3 sequence is 16 residues long. CDR3: CASSLGGGRALYEQYF. In DNA, the CDR3 is TGTGCCAGCAGCTTGGGTGGCGGGAGGGCCCTCTACGAGCAGTACTTC.